These T cell receptor beta chains were read from a single sample in a study of monozygotic twins with inflammatory bowel disease. TCRdb re-called the 5' RACE reads and shows each CDR3 protein once, DNA omitted. The ten top clones account for over 1%, within a sample of about 140,000 distinct CDR3 sequences. Sample: blood. The receptor source for this set is a human donor with ulcerative colitis or Crohn's disease, or a healthy co-twin of an affected twin (not recorded which). Both conserved end residues are part of each CDR3.

TRBV10-2	TRBJ2-7	CASSGAGQGEQYF
TRBV20-1	TRBJ2-3	CSAIRGGSADTQYF
TRBV4-3	TRBJ2-2	CASSQDGGTGELFF
TRBV6-1	TRBJ2-3	CASSSGQGSSDTQYF
TRBV6-6	TRBJ1-2	CASSYVGDTGYTF
TRBV30	TRBJ2-3	CAWSGRTGDIDTQYF
TRBV9	TRBJ1-3	CASSVDRGNTIYF
TRBV28	TRBJ2-6	CASSPPGLAGPSGANVLTF
TRBV5-1	TRBJ1-1	CASSLVGSTEAFF
TRBV20-1	TRBJ1-5	CSARGGRDWSQHF
TRBV27	TRBJ1-6	CASSFAQQGGNSPLHF
TRBV5-1	TRBJ2-3	CASSLQDRVVDMQYF
TRBV6-1	TRBJ2-1	CASSPFSGTTSYNEQFF
TRBV20-1	TRBJ2-1	CSARDPQAGVYNEQFF
TRBV30	TRBJ1-1	CAWLRQGNTEAFF
TRBV27	TRBJ2-1	CASSLSKGPPYNEQFF
TRBV30	TRBJ1-5	CAWSVSPMGGTNQPQHF
TRBV5-4	TRBJ2-2	CASRTGVTGELFF
TRBV20-1	TRBJ2-5	CSARGARGRVQETQYF
TRBV5-1	TRBJ1-6	CASSLASRSPLHF
TRBV24-1	TRBJ2-1	CATSVGHRYNEQFF
TRBV4-3	TRBJ2-7	CASSQGTASSYEQYF
TRBV4-1	TRBJ1-5	CASSQDLTVSNQPQHF
TRBV15	TRBJ1-2	CATSNPGQRNYGYTF
TRBV20-1	TRBJ2-2	CSARRGSGELFF
TRBV3-1	TRBJ2-2	CASSYRGTGELFF
TRBV7-6	TRBJ2-3	CASSLVIYSGNTDTQYF
TRBV4-2	TRBJ2-3	CASSRTPTTSGAGADTQYF
TRBV28	TRBJ2-7	CASSLPTSGSYEQYF
TRBV14	TRBJ1-4	CASSQDVPEKLFF
TRBV3-1	TRBJ2-2	CASSQDLGIIDTGELFF
TRBV29-1	TRBJ2-7	CSVEQRGDTYEQYF
TRBV28	TRBJ1-1	CASSLRGRFTEAFF
TRBV5-1	TRBJ2-1	CASSTETVSSYNEQFF
TRBV18	TRBJ1-1	CASSPRVIAGTEAFF
TRBV7-6	TRBJ2-1	CASSLGGFNNEQFF
TRBV5-1	TRBJ2-1	CASSFAMGNSEQFF
TRBV3-1	TRBJ2-7	CASSRYTSGNYYEQYF
TRBV20-1	TRBJ2-1	CSAREWAGRDNEQFF
TRBV5-8	TRBJ1-6	CPRRQGRTLSNSPLHF
TRBV7-2	TRBJ2-7	CASSLTAGGQYEQYF
TRBV7-3	TRBJ1-6	CASSPGQNNSPLHF
TRBV7-7	TRBJ2-1	CASTRTSGRASGNEQFF
TRBV11-2	TRBJ2-3	CASSLARALDTQYF
TRBV5-1	TRBJ2-1	CASVRGGGSGTYNEQFF
TRBV10-3	TRBJ2-7	CAISDPGLAEQYEYEQYF
TRBV28	TRBJ2-1	CASSYLAGGPDGNEQFF
TRBV4-2	TRBJ1-5	CASSHEGAGSNQPQHF
TRBV6-1	TRBJ2-6	CASSLRGQGHSGANVLTF
TRBV20-1	TRBJ1-6	CSARGGGLIHPLHF
TRBV15	TRBJ2-1	CATRGENGGLAVNEQFF
TRBV20-1	TRBJ1-5	CSASEGVGGNQPQHF
TRBV20-1	TRBJ2-1	CSARDWRLASSYNEQFF
TRBV5-1	TRBJ2-5	CASSFYGAQEETQYF
TRBV6-1	TRBJ2-7	CASSEQIAGGPDEQYF